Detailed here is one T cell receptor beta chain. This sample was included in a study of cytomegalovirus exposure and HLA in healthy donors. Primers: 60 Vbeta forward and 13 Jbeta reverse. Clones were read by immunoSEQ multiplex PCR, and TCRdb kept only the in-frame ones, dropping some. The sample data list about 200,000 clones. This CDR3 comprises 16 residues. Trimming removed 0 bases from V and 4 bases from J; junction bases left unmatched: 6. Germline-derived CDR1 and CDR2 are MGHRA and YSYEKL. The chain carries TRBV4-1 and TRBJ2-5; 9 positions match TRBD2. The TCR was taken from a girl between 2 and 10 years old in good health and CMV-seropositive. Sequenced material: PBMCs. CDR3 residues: CASSQEGLAGVETQYF. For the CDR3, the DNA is TGCGCCAGCAGCCAAGAAGGGTTAGCGGGAGTAGAGACCCAGTACTTC.